The sequence of this TCR beta chain was determined in a study of cytotoxic CD8 clonotypes in ibrutinib-treated CLL. Study context: Approximately ten relapsed/refractory, roughly 15 treatment-naive; roughly 18 IGHV unmutated.

Only in-frame clones appear in the TCRdb table, and some are missing; sequencing was by immunoSEQ multiplex PCR. The sample lists about 200,000 clones; approximately 70% were seen once. Germline lookup yields CDR1 SEHNR and CDR2 FQNEAQ (reference sequence). The V and J ends lost 0 bases and 0 bases respectively, with 12 bases between them. This CDR3 has 17 amino acids. The sequences come from PBMCs, collected after 12 months of ibrutinib treatment. The V call is TRBV7-9, the J call TRBJ1-3; D not resolved. The TCR sequence derives from a human donor with chronic lymphocytic leukemia. CDR3 in DNA: TGTGCCAGCAGCTTAGCGACCAACAGCCACTCTGGAAACACCATATATTTT. This codes for CASSLATNSHSGNTIYF.